This T cell receptor (beta chain) was documented in a study of blood T cell repertoires in COVID-19. Sequenced by immunoSEQ multiplex PCR; TCRdb stores in-frame clones only, minus some. The sample includes around 200,000 clones, approximately 86% of them seen just once. Participants' own reports of clinical history determined their cohort assignment. The V gene lost 1 base and the J gene lost 0 bases, with 10 bases spanning the gap. The CDR3 covers 15 residues. Looked up from germline, CDR1 is GTSNPN and CDR2 is SVGIG (reference sequence). The TCR was taken from a man aged 18 to 29 with acute COVID-19. Sequencing used PBMCs or T cells enriched from blood (not recorded which). This rearrangement joins TRBV30 to TRBJ2-1; tentatively, D is TRBD2 (5 bases). The DNA for the CDR3 is TGTGCCTGGAGTGGGCTAGCCCACTCCTACAATGAGCAGTTCTTC. Translating gives CAWSGLAHSYNEQFF.